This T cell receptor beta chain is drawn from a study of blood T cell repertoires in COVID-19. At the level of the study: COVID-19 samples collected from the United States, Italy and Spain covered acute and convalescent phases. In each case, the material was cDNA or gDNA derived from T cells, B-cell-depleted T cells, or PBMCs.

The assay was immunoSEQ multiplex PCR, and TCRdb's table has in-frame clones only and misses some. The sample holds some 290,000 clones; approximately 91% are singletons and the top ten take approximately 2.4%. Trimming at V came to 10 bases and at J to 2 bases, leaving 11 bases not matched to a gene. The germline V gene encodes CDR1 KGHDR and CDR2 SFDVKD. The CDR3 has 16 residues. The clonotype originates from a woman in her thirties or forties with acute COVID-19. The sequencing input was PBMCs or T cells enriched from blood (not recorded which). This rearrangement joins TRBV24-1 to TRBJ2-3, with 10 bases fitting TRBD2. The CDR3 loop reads CATRAGGGSSTDTQYF. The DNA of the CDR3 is TGTGCCACTCGAGCGGGGGGGGGATCATCCACAGATACGCAGTATTTT.